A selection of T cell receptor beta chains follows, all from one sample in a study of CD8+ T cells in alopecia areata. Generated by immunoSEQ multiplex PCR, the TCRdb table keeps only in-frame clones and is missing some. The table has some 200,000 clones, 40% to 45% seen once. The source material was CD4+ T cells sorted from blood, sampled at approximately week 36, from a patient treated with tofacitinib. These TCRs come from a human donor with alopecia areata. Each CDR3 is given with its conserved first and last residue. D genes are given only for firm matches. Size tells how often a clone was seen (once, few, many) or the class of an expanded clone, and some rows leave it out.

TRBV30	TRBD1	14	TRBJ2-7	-	CAWGSGQGAGEQYF	TGTGCCTGGGGGTCCGGGCAGGGGGCAGGAGAGCAGTACTTC
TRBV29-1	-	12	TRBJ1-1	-	CSVVRDGTEAFF	TGCAGCGTTGTGAGGGACGGCACTGAAGCTTTCTTT
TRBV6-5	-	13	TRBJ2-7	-	CASSYSTGYEQYF	TGTGCCAGCAGTTACTCAACAGGCTACGAGCAGTACTTC
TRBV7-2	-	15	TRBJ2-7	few	CASSLEGGNAYEQYF	TGTGCCAGCAGCTTAGAGGGTGGGAACGCCTACGAGCAGTACTTC
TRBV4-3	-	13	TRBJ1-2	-	CASSSSLNYGYTF	TGCGCCAGCAGCTCGAGTTTAAACTATGGCTACACCTTC
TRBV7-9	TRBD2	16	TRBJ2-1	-	CASSLPKRERHNEQFF	TGTGCCAGCAGCTTACCTAAGCGGGAGAGGCACAATGAGCAGTTCTTC
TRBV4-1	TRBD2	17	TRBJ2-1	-	CASSQEPGLAGLNEQFF	TGCGCCAGCAGCCAAGAACCCGGACTAGCGGGACTCAATGAGCAGTTCTTC
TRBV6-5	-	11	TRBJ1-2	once	CASSGGIQCTF	TGTGCCAGCAGCGGGGGGATTCAGTGCACCTTC
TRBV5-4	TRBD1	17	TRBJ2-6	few	CASSPQGASSGANVLTF	TGTGCCAGCAGCCCCCAGGGGGCAAGCTCTGGGGCCAACGTCCTGACTTTC
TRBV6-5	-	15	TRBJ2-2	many	CATSPQTGSTGELFF	TGTGCCACCTCTCCCCAAACAGGGAGTACCGGGGAGCTGTTTTTT
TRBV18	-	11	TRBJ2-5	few	CASSFKETQYF	TGTGCCAGCTCCTTCAAAGAGACCCAGTACTTC
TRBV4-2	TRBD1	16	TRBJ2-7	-	CASSQGTRDRAYEQYF	TGTGCCAGCAGCCAGGGTACTCGGGACAGAGCCTACGAGCAGTACTTC
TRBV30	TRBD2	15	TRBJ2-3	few	CACPRTSGREDTQYF	TGTGCCTGTCCGCGGACTAGCGGGAGGGAGGATACGCAGTATTTT
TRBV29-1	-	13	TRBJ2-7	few	CSVELGFGLGQYF	TGCAGCGTTGAATTGGGGTTCGGGCTAGGGCAGTACTTC
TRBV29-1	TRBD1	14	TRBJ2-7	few	CSVTGTGATYEQYF	TGCAGCGTAACCGGGACAGGGGCTACCTACGAGCAGTACTTC
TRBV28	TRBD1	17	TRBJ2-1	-	CASTGTDGGYSYNEQFF	TGTGCCAGCACTGGGACAGACGGCGGGTACTCCTACAATGAGCAGTTCTTC
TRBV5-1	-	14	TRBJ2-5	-	CASSSAAHQETQYF	TGCGCCAGCAGCTCGGCGGCCCATCAAGAGACCCAGTACTTC
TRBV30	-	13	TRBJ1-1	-	CAWSPLRTAEAFF	TGTGCCTGGAGTCCGTTGCGGACAGCAGAAGCTTTCTTT
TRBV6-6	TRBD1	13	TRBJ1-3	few	CASSGTGGNTIYF	TGTGCCAGCAGCGGGACAGGTGGAAACACCATATATTTT
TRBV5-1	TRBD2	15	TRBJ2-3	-	CASSFAGDWTDTQYF	TGCGCCAGCAGCTTCGCGGGAGATTGGACAGATACGCAGTATTTT
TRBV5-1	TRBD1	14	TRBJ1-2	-	CASSRDRGLDGYTF	TGCGCCAGCAGTCGGGACAGGGGATTAGATGGCTACACCTTC
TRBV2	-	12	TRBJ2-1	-	CASSEAGNEQFF	TGTGCCAGCAGTGAGGCTGGCAATGAGCAGTTCTTC
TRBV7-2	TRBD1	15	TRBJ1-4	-	CASSSAGTGGEKLFF	TGTGCCAGCAGCTCTGCCGGGACAGGGGGCGAAAAACTGTTTTTT
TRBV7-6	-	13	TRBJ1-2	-	CASSSYDWGGYTF	TGTGCCAGCAGCTCATACGATTGGGGAGGCTACACCTTC
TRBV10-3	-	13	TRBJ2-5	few	CAISVGVGETQYF	TGTGCCATCAGTGTTGGGGTCGGGGAGACCCAGTACTTC
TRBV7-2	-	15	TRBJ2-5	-	CASSFGRSYQETQYF	TGTGCCAGCAGCTTTGGGCGGTCGTACCAAGAGACCCAGTACTTC
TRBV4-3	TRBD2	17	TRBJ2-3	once	CASSQERAGGPTDTQYF	TGCGCCAGCAGCCAAGAACGAGCGGGAGGGCCGACAGATACGCAGTATTTT
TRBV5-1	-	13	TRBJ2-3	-	CASSLGGPDTQYF	TGCGCCAGCAGCTTGGGGGGCCCAGATACGCAGTATTTT
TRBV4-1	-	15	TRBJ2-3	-	CASSQGRAGTDTQYF	TGCGCCAGCAGCCAAGGCCGGGCAGGCACAGATACGCAGTATTTT
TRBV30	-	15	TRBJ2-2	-	CAWSVPGAPPGELFF	TGTGCCTGGAGTGTACCCGGGGCCCCCCCCGGGGAGCTGTTTTTT
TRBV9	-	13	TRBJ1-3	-	CASSVASGNTIYF	TGTGCCAGCAGCGTAGCTTCTGGAAACACCATATATTTT
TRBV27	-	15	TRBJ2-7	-	CASSLTPRASYEQYF	TGTGCCAGCAGTTTAACACCAAGGGCCTCCTACGAGCAGTACTTC
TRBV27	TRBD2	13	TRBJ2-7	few	CASSGTSGYEQYF	TGTGCCAGCAGTGGAACTAGCGGCTACGAGCAGTACTTC
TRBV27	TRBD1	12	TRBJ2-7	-	CASRGTAYEQYF	TGTGCCAGCAGGGGGACAGCCTACGAGCAGTACTTC
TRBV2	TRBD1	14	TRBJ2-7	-	CASRTTGLAYEQYF	TGTGCCAGCAGAACGACAGGGTTGGCCTACGAGCAGTACTTC
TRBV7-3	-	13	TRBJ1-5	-	CATRDRRYQPQHF	TGTGCCACCAGAGACAGGCGATATCAGCCCCAGCATTTT